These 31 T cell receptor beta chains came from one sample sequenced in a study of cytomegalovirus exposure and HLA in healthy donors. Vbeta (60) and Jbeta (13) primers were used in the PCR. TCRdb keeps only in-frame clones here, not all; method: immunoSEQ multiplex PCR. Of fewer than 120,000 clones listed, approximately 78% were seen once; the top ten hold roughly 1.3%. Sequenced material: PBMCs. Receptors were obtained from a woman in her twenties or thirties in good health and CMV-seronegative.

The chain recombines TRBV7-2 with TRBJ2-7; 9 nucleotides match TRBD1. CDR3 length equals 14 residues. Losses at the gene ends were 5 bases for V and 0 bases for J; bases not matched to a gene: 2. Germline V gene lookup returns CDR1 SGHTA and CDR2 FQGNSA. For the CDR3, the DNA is TGTGCCAGCAGCCGACAGGGGGGCTCCTACGAGCAGTACTTC. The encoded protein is CASSRQGGSYEQYF.

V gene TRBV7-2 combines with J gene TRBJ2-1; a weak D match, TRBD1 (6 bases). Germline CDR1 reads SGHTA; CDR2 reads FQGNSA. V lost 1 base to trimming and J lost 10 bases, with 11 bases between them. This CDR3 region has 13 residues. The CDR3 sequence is CASSLGLTGEQFF. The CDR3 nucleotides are TGTGCCAGCAGCTTAGGCCTGACAGGAGAGCAGTTCTTC.

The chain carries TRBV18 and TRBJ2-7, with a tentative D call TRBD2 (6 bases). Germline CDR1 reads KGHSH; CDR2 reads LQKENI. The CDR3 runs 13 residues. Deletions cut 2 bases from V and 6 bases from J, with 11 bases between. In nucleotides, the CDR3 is TGTGCCAGCTCACCAGGCGGGGCAGGCGAGCAGTACTTC. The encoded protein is CASSPGGAGEQYF.

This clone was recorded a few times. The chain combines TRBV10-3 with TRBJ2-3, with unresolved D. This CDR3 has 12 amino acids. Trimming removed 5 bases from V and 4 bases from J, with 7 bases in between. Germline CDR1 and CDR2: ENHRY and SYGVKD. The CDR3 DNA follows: TGTGCCATCAGTTCCCTAGCAGATACGCAGTATTTT. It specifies CAISSLADTQYF.

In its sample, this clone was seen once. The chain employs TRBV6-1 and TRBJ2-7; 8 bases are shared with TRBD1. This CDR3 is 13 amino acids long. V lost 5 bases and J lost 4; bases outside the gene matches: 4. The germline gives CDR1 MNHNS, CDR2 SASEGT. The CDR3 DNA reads TGTGCCAGCAGTCCACAGGGGGAGTACGAGCAGTACTTC. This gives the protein CASSPQGEYEQYF.

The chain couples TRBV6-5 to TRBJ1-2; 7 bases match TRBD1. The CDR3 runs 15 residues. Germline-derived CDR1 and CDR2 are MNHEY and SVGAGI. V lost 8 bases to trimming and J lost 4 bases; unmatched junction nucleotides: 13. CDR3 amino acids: CASGKGQPGTYGYTF. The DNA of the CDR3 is TGTGCCAGCGGAAAGGGACAGCCAGGTACCTATGGCTACACCTTC.

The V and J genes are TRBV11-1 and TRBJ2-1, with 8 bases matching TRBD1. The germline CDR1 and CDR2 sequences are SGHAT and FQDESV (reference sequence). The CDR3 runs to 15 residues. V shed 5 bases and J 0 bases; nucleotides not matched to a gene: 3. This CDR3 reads CASSRGQGSYNEQFF. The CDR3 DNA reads TGTGCCAGCAGCCGAGGACAGGGCTCCTACAATGAGCAGTTCTTC.

CDR3 loop: CASGLGSYNEQFF. CDR3 bases: TGTGCCAGCGGGCTCGGCAGCTACAATGAGCAGTTCTTC. The chain links TRBV27 to TRBJ2-1; D is ambiguous. In germline, CDR1 is MNHEY, CDR2 SMNVEV (reference sequence). The ends were cut back, 8 bases at V and 3 bases at J, with 11 bases in the middle. The CDR3 extends over 13 amino acids.

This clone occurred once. CDR3 coding DNA: TGCGCCAGCAGCCAGGGGCGACAGGGACGGGCTACTGAAGCTTTCTTT. Translation: CASSQGRQGRATEAFF. The genes are TRBV4-3 and TRBJ1-1; 7 nucleotides agree with TRBD1. The CDR3 runs 16 residues. V shed 3 bases and J 5 bases; nucleotides not matched to a gene: 12. Germline V gene lookup returns CDR1 LGHNA and CDR2 YSLEER.

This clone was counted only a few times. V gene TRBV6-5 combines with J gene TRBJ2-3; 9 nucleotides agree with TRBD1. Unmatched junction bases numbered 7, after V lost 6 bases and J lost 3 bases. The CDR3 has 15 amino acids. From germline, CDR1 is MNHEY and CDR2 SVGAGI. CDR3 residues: CASSLGQGETDTQYF. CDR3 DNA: TGTGCCAGCAGCTTGGGACAGGGCGAGACAGATACGCAGTATTTT.

CDR3: CASSQTVAGGPMYEQYF. CDR3 DNA: TGTGCCAGCAGCCAAACGGTAGCGGGAGGGCCGATGTACGAGCAGTACTTC. The rearrangement uses TRBV14 and TRBJ2-7; 11 bases line up with TRBD2. Germline V CDR1 and CDR2: SGHDN, FVKESK. With 2 bases clipped from V and 4 bases from J, the junction kept 10 bases outside the gene matches. CDR3 length: 17 amino acids.

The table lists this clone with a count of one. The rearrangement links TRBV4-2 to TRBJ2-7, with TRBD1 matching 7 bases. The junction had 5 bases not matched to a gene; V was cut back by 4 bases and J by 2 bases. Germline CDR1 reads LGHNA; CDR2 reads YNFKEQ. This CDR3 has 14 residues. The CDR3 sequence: CASSRRTGTYEQYF. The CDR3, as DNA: TGTGCCAGCAGCCGTAGGACAGGAACCTACGAGCAGTACTTC.

CDR3 in amino acids: CASSQFAGRGGYTF. CDR3 nucleotides: TGTGCCAGCAGCCAGTTCGCCGGGAGGGGTGGCTACACCTTC. J is TRBJ1-2 and V is TRBV14, with D perhaps TRBD1 (5 bases). The germline V gene encodes CDR1 SGHDN and CDR2 FVKESK. CDR3 size: 14 residues. Trimming left V 3 bases short and J 7 bases short, with 15 bases between. The whole variable domain, filled in from reference TRBV14 and TRBJ1-2, reads EAGVTQFPSHSVIEKGQTVTLRCDPISGHDNLYWYRRVMGKEIKFLLHFVKESKQDESGMPNNRFLAERTGGTYSTLKVQPAELEDSGVYFCASSQFAGRGGYTFGSGTRLTVV.

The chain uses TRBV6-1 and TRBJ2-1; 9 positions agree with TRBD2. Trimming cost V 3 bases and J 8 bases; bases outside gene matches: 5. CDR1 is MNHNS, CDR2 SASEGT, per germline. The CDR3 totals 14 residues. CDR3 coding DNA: TGTGCCAGCAGTGATGGACTAGCGATTGATGAGCAGTTCTTC. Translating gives CASSDGLAIDEQFF.

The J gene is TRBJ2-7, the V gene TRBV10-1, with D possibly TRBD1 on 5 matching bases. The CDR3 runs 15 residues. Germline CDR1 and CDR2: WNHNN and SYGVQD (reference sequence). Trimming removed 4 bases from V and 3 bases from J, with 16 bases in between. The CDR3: CASSAVGHVYYEQYF. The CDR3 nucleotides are TGCGCCAGCAGTGCGGTGGGGCACGTCTACTACGAGCAGTACTTC.

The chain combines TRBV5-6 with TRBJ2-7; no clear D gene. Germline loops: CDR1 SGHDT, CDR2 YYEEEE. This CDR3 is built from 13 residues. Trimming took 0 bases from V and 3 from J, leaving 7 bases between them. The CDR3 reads CASSLAAYYEQYF. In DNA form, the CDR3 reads TGTGCCAGCAGCTTGGCCGCGTACTACGAGCAGTACTTC.

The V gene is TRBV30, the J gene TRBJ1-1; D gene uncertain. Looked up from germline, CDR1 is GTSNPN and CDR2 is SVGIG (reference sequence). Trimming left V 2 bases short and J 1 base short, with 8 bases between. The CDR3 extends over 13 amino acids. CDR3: CAWSISSNTEAFF. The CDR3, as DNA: TGTGCCTGGAGTATTTCATCGAACACTGAAGCTTTCTTT.

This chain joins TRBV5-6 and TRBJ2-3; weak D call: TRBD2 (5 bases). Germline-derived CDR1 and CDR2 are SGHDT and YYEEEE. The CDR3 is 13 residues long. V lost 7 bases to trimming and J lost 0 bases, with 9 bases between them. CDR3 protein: CASGGLSTDTQYF. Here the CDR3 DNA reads TGTGCCAGCGGCGGACTGAGCACAGATACGCAGTATTTT.

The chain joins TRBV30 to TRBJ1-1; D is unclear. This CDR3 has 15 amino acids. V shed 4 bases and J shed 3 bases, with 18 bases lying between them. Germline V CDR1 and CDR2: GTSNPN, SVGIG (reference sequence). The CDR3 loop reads CAWIGKDGSDTEAFF. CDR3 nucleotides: TGTGCCTGGATTGGTAAAGATGGGAGCGACACTGAAGCTTTCTTT. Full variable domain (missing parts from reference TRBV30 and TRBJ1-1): SQTIHQWPATLVQPVGSPLSLECTVEGTSNPNLYWYRQAAGRGLQLLFYSVGIGQISSEVPQNLSASRPQDRQFILSSKKLLLSDSGFYLCAWIGKDGSDTEAFFGQGTRLTVV.

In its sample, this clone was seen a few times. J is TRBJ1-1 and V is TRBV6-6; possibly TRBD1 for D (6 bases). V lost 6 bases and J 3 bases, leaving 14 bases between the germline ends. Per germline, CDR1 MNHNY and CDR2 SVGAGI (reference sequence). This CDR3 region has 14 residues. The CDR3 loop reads CASSPGRGDTEAFF. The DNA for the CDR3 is TGTGCCAGCAGCCCAGGGAGGGGGGACACTGAAGCTTTCTTT.

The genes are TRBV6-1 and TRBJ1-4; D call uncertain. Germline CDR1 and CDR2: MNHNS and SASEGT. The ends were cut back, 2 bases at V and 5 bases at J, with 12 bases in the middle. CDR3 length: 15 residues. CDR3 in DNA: TGTGCCAGCAGTGAACACGGGAGACCCAATGAAAAACTGTTTTTT. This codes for CASSEHGRPNEKLFF.

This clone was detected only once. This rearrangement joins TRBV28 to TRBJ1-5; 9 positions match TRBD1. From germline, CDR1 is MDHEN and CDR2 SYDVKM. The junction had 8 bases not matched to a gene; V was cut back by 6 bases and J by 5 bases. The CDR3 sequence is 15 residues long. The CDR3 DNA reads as TGTGCCAGCAGCATCGGACAGGGGACATATCAGCCCCAGCATTTT. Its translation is CASSIGQGTYQPQHF.

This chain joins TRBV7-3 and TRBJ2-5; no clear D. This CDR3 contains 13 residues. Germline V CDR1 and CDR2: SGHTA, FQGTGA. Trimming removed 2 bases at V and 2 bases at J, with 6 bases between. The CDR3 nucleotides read TGTGCCAGCAGCTTATCGGTACAAGAGACCCAGTACTTC. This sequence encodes CASSLSVQETQYF.

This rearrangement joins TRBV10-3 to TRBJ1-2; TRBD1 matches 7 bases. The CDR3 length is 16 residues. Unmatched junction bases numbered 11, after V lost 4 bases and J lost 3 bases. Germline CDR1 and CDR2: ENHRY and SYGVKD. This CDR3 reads CAISATLEGADYGYTF. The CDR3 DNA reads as TGTGCCATCAGTGCTACTTTAGAGGGGGCAGACTATGGCTACACCTTC.

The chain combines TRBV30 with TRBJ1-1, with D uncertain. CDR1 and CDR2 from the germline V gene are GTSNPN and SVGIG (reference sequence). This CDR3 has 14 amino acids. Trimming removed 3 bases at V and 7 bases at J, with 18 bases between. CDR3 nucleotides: TGTGCCTGGAGGCCCAGCGGAGGGTTCCATGAAGCTTTCTTT. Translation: CAWRPSGGFHEAFF.

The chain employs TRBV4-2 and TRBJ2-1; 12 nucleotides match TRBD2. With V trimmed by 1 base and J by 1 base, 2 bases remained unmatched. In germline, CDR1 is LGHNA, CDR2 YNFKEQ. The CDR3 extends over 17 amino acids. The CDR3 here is CASSQVTSGGSYNEQFF. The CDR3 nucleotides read TGTGCCAGCAGCCAAGTGACTAGCGGGGGATCCTACAATGAGCAGTTCTTC.

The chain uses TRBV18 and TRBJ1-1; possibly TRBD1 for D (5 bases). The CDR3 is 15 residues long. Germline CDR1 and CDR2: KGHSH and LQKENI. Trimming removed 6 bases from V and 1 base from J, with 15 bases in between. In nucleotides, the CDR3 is TGTGCCAGCTCGTATAGGGACTCCGGGAACACTGAAGCTTTCTTT. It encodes CASSYRDSGNTEAFF. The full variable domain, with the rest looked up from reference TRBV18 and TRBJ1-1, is NAGVMQNPRHLVRRRGQEARLRCSPMKGHSHVYWYRQLPEEGLKFMVYLQKENIIDESGMPKERFSAEFPKEGPSILRIQQVVRGDSAAYFCASSYRDSGNTEAFFGQGTRLTVV.

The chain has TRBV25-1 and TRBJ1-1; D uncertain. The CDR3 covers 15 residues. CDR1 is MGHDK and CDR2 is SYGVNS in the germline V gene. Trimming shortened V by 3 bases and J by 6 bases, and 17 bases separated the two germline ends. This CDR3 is CASSDPSTGIAEAFF. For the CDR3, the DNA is TGTGCCAGCAGTGACCCATCTACCGGGATTGCTGAAGCTTTCTTT.

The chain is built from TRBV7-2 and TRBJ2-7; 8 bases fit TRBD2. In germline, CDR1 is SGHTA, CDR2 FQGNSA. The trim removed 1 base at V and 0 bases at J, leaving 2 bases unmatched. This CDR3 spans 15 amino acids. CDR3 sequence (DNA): TGTGCCAGCAGCTTAGGTAGCGGGACCTCCTACGAGCAGTACTTC. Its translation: CASSLGSGTSYEQYF.

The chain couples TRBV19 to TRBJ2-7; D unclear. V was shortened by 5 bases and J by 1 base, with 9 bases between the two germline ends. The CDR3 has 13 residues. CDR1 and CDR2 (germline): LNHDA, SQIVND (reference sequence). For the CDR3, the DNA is TGTGCCAGTAGTTTAGGAGTTTCCTACGAGCAGTACTTC. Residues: CASSLGVSYEQYF.

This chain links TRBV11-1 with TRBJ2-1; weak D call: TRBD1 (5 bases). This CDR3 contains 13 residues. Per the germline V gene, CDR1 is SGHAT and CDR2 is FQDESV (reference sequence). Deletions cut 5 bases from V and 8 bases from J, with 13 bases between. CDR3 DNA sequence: TGTGCCAGCAGCCCGGACACTTATGATGAGCAGTTCTTC. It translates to CASSPDTYDEQFF.